The rows below give T cell receptor beta chains drawn from one sample of a study of human T cells and chemical hapten exposure. TCRdb reprocessed the RACE reads with MiXCR, giving one entry per CDR3 protein. Of approximately 350,000 distinct CDR3 sequences listed, more than 5% are singletons. The sample was whole blood, taken in connection with sensitization to the hapten diphenylcyclopropenone (DPC). The receptors stem from a woman aged 18-29 years with alopecia areata. Some clones in this sample may be carry-over from other donors' samples. Both conserved end residues are part of each CDR3. Clone size is not always given. Where it is, it says once, few, many or a class for expanded clones.

clone_size	v_call	j_call	cdr3_aa
few	TRBV18	TRBJ1-6	CASSPMTGQTDNSPLHF
few	TRBV6-5	TRBJ1-4	CASRPDRGLEKLFF
few	TRBV7-3	TRBJ1-5	CASRLDDQPQHF
many	TRBV6-5	TRBJ1-2	CASSYSTTDSLNYGYTF
few	TRBV18	TRBJ1-2	CASSARDREDGYTF
many	TRBV4-1	TRBJ1-6	CASSQKPGNSPLHF
few	TRBV6-2/TRBV6-3	TRBJ2-1	CANIKRGGNEQFF
few	TRBV2	TRBJ1-1	CASRRTIMNTEAFF
many	TRBV6-6	TRBJ2-3	CASSPGATLITSTDTQYF
few	TRBV2	TRBJ2-1	CASRDDSTYNEQFF
many	TRBV7-2	TRBJ2-5	CASTPGGRGIDSREAQYF
few	TRBV6-2/TRBV6-3	TRBJ2-1	CASSYRSGGDNEQFF
many	TRBV20-1	TRBJ1-1	CSARDPQGGTEAFF
few	TRBV7-2	TRBJ1-1	CASKDFLFAPMNTEAFF
NA	TRBV7-6	TRBJ1-5	CASSLNAGINQPQHF
many	TRBV7-8	TRBJ2-3	CASSLGLAKADTQYF
NA	TRBV10-3	TRBJ1-5	CAISDLDREVSQHF
NA	TRBV20-1	TRBJ2-7	CSASPAGGSYEQYF
many	TRBV6-6	TRBJ1-4	CASSYTQSTNEKLFF
many	TRBV18	TRBJ1-1	CASSPSQGGSIGEAFF
NA	TRBV29-1	TRBJ2-1	CSVEDDIAGANYNEQFF
NA	TRBV5-1	TRBJ1-6	CASSLDPGSGSPLHF
NA	TRBV3-1	TRBJ2-3	CAIQGGTDTQYF
many	TRBV6-1	TRBJ1-2	CASSGRGTYGYTF
many	TRBV6-2/TRBV6-3	TRBJ1-5	CASSRGTGEGPQHF
many	TRBV20-1	TRBJ1-2	CSASRVKGSYGYTF
many	TRBV7-8	TRBJ1-2	CASSYLGTGNYGYTF
NA	TRBV13	TRBJ1-1	CASSLATGSTEAFF
few	TRBV7-9	TRBJ1-1	CASSSPIKAEAFF
many	TRBV20-1	TRBJ1-1	CSARKGNTEAFF
many	TRBV6-5	TRBJ1-6	CASSYRDNSYNSPLHF
few	TRBV24-1	TRBJ2-1	CATSDPQDNEQFF
many	TRBV7-3	TRBJ1-2	CASSRTDRDGYTF
NA	TRBV6-1	TRBJ2-3	CASSDAGKDTQYF
NA	TRBV12-3/TRBV12-4	TRBJ2-7	CASRSSSYEQYF
many	TRBV7-9	TRBJ1-1	CASSLSTGGNTEAFF
NA	TRBV6-6	TRBJ2-3	CASSHQGSANTDTQYF
few	TRBV5-4	TRBJ1-5	CASSAGQGNQPQHF
few	TRBV20-1	TRBJ1-2	CSAPAGDANYGYTF
few	TRBV29-1	TRBJ2-1	CSVEWRWKPILGKSSYNEQFF
NA	TRBV13	TRBJ1-2	CASSFGGRASRSGYTF
NA	TRBV7-2	TRBJ1-5	CASTADLNQPQHF
many	TRBV24-1	TRBJ1-2	CATSDYRQGKNYGYTF
many	TRBV24-1	TRBJ2-5	CATSDPDGSKETQYF
few	TRBV10-3	TRBJ2-7	CAISAGGAYEQYF
many	TRBV9	TRBJ1-6	CASSVRVWNSPLHF
NA	TRBV2	TRBJ2-7	CASSTTWDKTYEQYF
few	TRBV7-2	TRBJ1-5	CASSFLWGLDQPQHF
NA	TRBV7-7	TRBJ2-3	CASSLGTGSSDTQYF
few	TRBV6-6	TRBJ1-1	CASSYSLGGVTEAFF
few	TRBV5-1	TRBJ2-3	CASSLAGLAITDTQYF
few	TRBV3-1	TRBJ2-6	CASSQDGQHLRRGANVLTF
NA	TRBV4-2	TRBJ1-3	CASSQEDLSSSGNTIYF